These T cell receptor beta chains were read from a single sample in a study of blood T cells in healthy people across ages. One entry per CDR3 protein, called by TCRdb with MiXCR from the 5' RACE reads. The sample shows some 1.4 million distinct CDR3 sequences, roughly 40% of them seen only once. The specimen was blood. The receptor set was obtained from a woman aged 18 to 35 in good health. Each CDR3 is given with its conserved first and last residue. A D gene is named only where the DNA matches it firmly. Clone size is given for some rows only: seen once, a few or many times, or a class if the clone is expanded.

size | J | V | D | CDR3 | DNA
NA | TRBJ2-4 | TRBV3-1 | NA | CASRRGQVQYF | TGTGCCAGCAGGCGTGGACAAGTGCAGTACTTC
NA | TRBJ2-1 | TRBV27 | NA | CASGYENRGDEQFF | TGTGCCAGCGGCTACGAAAACCGGGGTGATGAGCAGTTCTTC
few | TRBJ2-1 | TRBV14 | NA | CASTPYNEQFF | TGTGCCAGCACGCCCTACAATGAGCAGTTCTTC
NA | TRBJ1-5 | TRBV20-1 | TRBD1 | CSAPQGAVQPQHF | TGCAGTGCGCCACAGGGGGCGGTTCAGCCCCAGCATTTT
NA | TRBJ2-5 | TRBV4-2 | NA | CASSYDRGEAQYF | TGTGCCAGCAGCTACGATCGAGGGGAGGCCCAGTACTTC
few | TRBJ2-7 | TRBV20-1 | NA | CSAREIGDESYEQYF | TGCAGTGCTAGAGAGATCGGGGATGAGTCCTACGAGCAGTACTTC
few | TRBJ2-7 | TRBV6-5 | TRBD1 | CASSFSGTGNYEQYF | TGTGCCAGCAGTTTCTCCGGGACAGGCAACTACGAGCAGTACTTC
NA | TRBJ2-1 | TRBV11-2 | NA | CASSLGPAEGQFF | TGTGCCAGCAGCTTAGGGCCGGCGGAGGGGCAGTTCTTC
few | TRBJ2-7 | TRBV15 | TRBD2 | CATSRDRSSGSHEQYF | TGTGCCACCAGCAGAGATAGGTCTAGCGGGTCCCACGAGCAGTACTTC
NA | TRBJ2-7 | TRBV20-1 | TRBD1 | CSAEWTGSYEQYF | TGCAGTGCTGAATGGACAGGATCCTACGAGCAGTACTTC
few | TRBJ2-6 | TRBV2 | NA | CASTTSNSGANVLTF | TGTGCCAGTACAACAAGTAACTCTGGGGCCAACGTCCTGACTTTC
many | TRBJ1-5 | TRBV6-5 | TRBD1 | CASRPGQGGNQPQHF | TGTGCCAGCAGACCCGGACAGGGGGGCAATCAGCCCCAGCATTTT
NA | TRBJ1-6 | TRBV27 | NA | CASCNHGGSPLHF | TGTGCCAGCTGCAACCACGGTGGTTCACCCCTCCACTTT
many | TRBJ2-7 | TRBV5-5 | NA | CASSPHYEQYF | TGTGCCAGCAGCCCCCACTACGAGCAGTACTTC
NA | TRBJ2-1 | TRBV5-5 | NA | CASSLSLANDEQFF | TGTGCCAGCAGCTTGTCTCTAGCGAACGATGAGCAGTTCTTC
few | TRBJ1-2 | TRBV4-1 | NA | CASSQPTRINYGYTF | TGCGCCAGCAGCCAACCTACCCGGATCAACTATGGCTACACCTTC
few | TRBJ2-1 | TRBV10-3 | TRBD2 | CAISGKDGREGLLGYNEQFF | TGTGCCATCAGTGGAAAGGACGGGCGGGAGGGTCTCCTCGGTTACAATGAGCAGTTCTTC
NA | TRBJ1-1 | TRBV20-1 | NA | CSTGGGPGTEAFF | TGCAGTACTGGAGGGGGGCCCGGCACTGAAGCTTTCTTT
NA | TRBJ1-1 | TRBV27 | NA | CASSFGPLPAFF | TGTGCCAGCAGTTTTGGACCCCTCCCAGCTTTCTTT
NA | TRBJ2-1 | TRBV12-3/TRBV12-4 | NA | CASSLIRSSYNEQFF | TGTGCCAGCAGTTTAATTAGAAGCTCCTACAATGAGCAGTTCTTC
few | TRBJ2-5 | TRBV29-1 | NA | CSVRRVLQETQYF | TGCAGCGTTCGCCGGGTTCTTCAAGAGACCCAGTACTTC
few | TRBJ2-1 | TRBV4-1 | TRBD2 | CASSQEKRGGVNEQFF | TGCGCCAGCAGCCAAGAAAAGCGGGGGGGAGTCAATGAGCAGTTCTTC
few | TRBJ1-1 | TRBV15 | NA | CATSREAELTEAFF | TGTGCCACCAGCAGAGAGGCAGAACTCACTGAAGCTTTCTTT
NA | TRBJ2-7 | TRBV5-1 | TRBD2 | CASNSGTYYNEQYF | TGCGCCAGCAACAGCGGGACCTACTACAATGAGCAGTACTTC
NA | TRBJ1-6 | TRBV12-3/TRBV12-4 | NA | CASSLLIGWGTGWTGDSPLHF | TGTGCCAGCAGTTTACTAATCGGGTGGGGGACGGGTTGGACGGGCGATTCACCCCTCCACTTT
NA | TRBJ1-1 | TRBV2 | TRBD1 | CASRGTANTEAFF | TGTGCCAGCAGAGGGACAGCCAACACTGAAGCTTTCTTT
NA | TRBJ2-4 | TRBV4-1 | NA | CASSQGSGGGRAKNIQYF | TGCGCCAGCAGCCAAGGATCAGGGGGAGGGAGAGCCAAAAACATTCAGTACTTC
once | TRBJ1-1 | TRBV29-1 | NA | CSVEDLLGANTEAFF | TGCAGCGTTGAAGATCTTCTGGGCGCGAACACTGAAGCTTTCTTT
NA | TRBJ2-7 | TRBV6-2/TRBV6-3 | NA | CASIQGFEQYF | TGTGCCAGCATACAGGGTTTCGAGCAGTACTTC
once | TRBJ2-1 | TRBV14 | NA | CASRPAGLGQFF | TGTGCCAGCAGGCCGGCAGGGTTGGGGCAGTTCTTC
NA | TRBJ1-1 | TRBV25-1 | TRBD1 | CASTRQGEAFF | TGTGCCAGCACCCGACAGGGTGAAGCTTTCTTT
NA | TRBJ2-5 | TRBV7-2 | TRBD2 | CASSSGAGGVYNEQYF | TGTGCCAGCAGCTCGGGAGCGGGGGGGGTATACAATGAGCAGTACTTC
NA | TRBJ2-3 | TRBV10-3 | TRBD2 | CAISATGTSGAADTQYF | TGTGCCATCAGTGCAACCGGGACTAGCGGGGCCGCAGATACGCAGTATTTT
few | TRBJ2-7 | TRBV6-1 | NA | CASSPPSEVDEQYF | TGTGCCAGCAGTCCACCTTCCGAGGTGGACGAGCAGTACTTC
many | TRBJ2-3 | TRBV4-1 | NA | CASSQVLGGTDTQYF | TGCGCCAGCAGCCAAGTTCTAGGAGGCACAGATACGCAGTATTTT
NA | TRBJ1-3 | TRBV20-1 | NA | CSAKGRNTIYF | TGCAGTGCAAAGGGGAGAAACACCATATATTTT
few | TRBJ2-6 | TRBV4-1 | NA | CASSQHPTSGANVLTF | TGCGCCAGCAGCCAACACCCCACCTCTGGGGCCAACGTCCTGACTTTC
NA | TRBJ2-7 | TRBV5-1 | TRBD1 | CASSPGTWGRQGAYEQYF | TGCGCCAGCAGCCCGGGGACCTGGGGAAGACAGGGCGCCTACGAGCAGTACTTC
few | TRBJ1-5 | TRBV7-2 | TRBD1 | CASSPGTGLNQPQHF | TGTGCCAGCAGCCCTGGGACAGGGTTGAATCAGCCCCAGCATTTT
once | TRBJ2-3 | TRBV5-8 | NA | CAPRFRGPDTQYF | TGTGCCCCCCGGTTCCGGGGGCCAGATACGCAGTATTTT
few | TRBJ2-5 | TRBV12-3/TRBV12-4 | TRBD2 | CASGTGGLAGGLETQYF | TGTGCCAGTGGGACAGGAGGTCTAGCGGGGGGTTTGGAGACCCAGTACTTC
few | TRBJ2-4 | TRBV10-3 | NA | CAISAGDIQYF | TGTGCCATCAGTGCAGGGGACATTCAGTACTTC
NA | TRBJ2-3 | TRBV20-1 | NA | CSATRLSSTDTQYF | TGCAGTGCTACCAGACTTAGTAGCACAGATACGCAGTATTTT
NA | TRBJ1-1 | TRBV6-6 | NA | CASTMGENTEAFF | TGTGCCAGTACAATGGGGGAGAACACTGAAGCTTTCTTT
NA | TRBJ1-1 | TRBV3-1 | NA | CASSQETGGPAFF | TGTGCCAGCAGCCAAGAAACGGGAGGGCCGGCTTTCTTT
few | TRBJ2-3 | TRBV11-2 | NA | CASSLDLGTLGNTDTQYF | TGTGCCAGCAGCTTAGATCTCGGAACCCTTGGGAACACAGATACGCAGTATTTT